This T cell receptor (beta chain) was recovered during a study of T cell responses to AZD1222 COVID-19 vaccine. General study points: Clonal diversity may have been underestimated, and the donors were mostly white British, with more females than males. Compared with day 0, the breadth and depth of the Spike-specific TCR repertoire rose significantly after two doses of AZD1222.

Using immunoSEQ multiplex PCR, the repertoire was profiled, and TCRdb retains in-frame clones only, with some absent. Of roughly 96,000 clones in the sample, 70% to 90% were seen once. Concerning this clone: The antigen is not known.

There are 13 residues in the CDR3. Germline CDR1 reads SEHNR; CDR2 reads FQNEAQ (reference sequence). Trimming left V 5 bases short and J 6 bases short, with 13 bases between. This sample comprised peripheral blood, obtained 28 days after the second AZD1222 dose. The sequence was collected from an adult who received the AZD1222 COVID-19 vaccine. The rearrangement links TRBV7-9 to TRBJ1-1; D uncertain. Here the CDR3 reads CASSPPPPAEAFF. The CDR3 nucleotides are TGTGCCAGCAGCCCTCCTCCTCCAGCTGAAGCTTTCTTT. Based on the CDR3 plus reference TRBV7-9 and TRBJ1-1, the full variable domain is DTGVSQNPRHKITKRGQNVTFRCDPISEHNRLYWYRQTLGQGPEFLTYFQNEAQLEKSRLLSDRFSAERPKGSFSTLEIQRTEQGDSAMYLCASSPPPPAEAFFGQGTRLTVV.